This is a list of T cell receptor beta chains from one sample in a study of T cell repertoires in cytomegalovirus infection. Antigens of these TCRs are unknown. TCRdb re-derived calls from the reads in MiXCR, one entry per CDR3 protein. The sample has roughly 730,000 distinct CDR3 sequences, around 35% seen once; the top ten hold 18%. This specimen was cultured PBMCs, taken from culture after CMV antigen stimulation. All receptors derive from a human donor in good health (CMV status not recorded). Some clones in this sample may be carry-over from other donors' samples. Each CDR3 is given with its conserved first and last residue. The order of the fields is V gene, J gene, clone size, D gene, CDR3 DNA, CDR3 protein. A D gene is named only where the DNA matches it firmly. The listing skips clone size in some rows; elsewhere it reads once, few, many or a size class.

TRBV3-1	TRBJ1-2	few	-	TGTGCCAGCAGCCAAGCGCAGGGCTATGGCTACACCTTC	CASSQAQGYGYTF
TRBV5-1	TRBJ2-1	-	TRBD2	TGCGCCAGCAGCTTGGCCGGGGGGAGGCCCTCCTACAATGAGCAGTTCTTC	CASSLAGGRPSYNEQFF
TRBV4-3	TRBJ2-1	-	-	TGCGCCAGCAGCCAAGATGCCTTCAGTAATGAGCAGTTCTTC	CASSQDAFSNEQFF
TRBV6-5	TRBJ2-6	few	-	TGTGCCAGCAGTTACTCGACTGGGGCCAACGTCCTGACTTTC	CASSYSTGANVLTF
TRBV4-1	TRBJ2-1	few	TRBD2	TGCGCCAGCAGCCAAGGACTAGCGGGAGATGAGCAGTTCTTC	CASSQGLAGDEQFF
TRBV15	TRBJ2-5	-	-	TGTGCCACCAGCAGAGTATTTGGGACACCAGAGACCCAGTACTTC	CATSRVFGTPETQYF
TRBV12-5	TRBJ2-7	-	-	TGTGCTAGTGGTTTGGGGGGTTTCGAGCAGTACTTC	CASGLGGFEQYF
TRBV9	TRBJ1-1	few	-	TGTGCCAGCAGCGTAGATCACAGGCGGGACACTGAAGCTTTCTTT	CASSVDHRRDTEAFF
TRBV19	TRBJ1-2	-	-	TGTGCCAGTAGGCCCTGGGGAGTAGGGGAAGGATTAACTTTCTATGGCTACACCTTC	CASRPWGVGEGLTFYGYTF
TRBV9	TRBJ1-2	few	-	TGTGCCAGCAGCGTAGCAGATGCCTATGGCTACACCTTC	CASSVADAYGYTF
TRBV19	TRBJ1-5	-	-	TGTGCCAGTAGTATGGGCCGGCCGGGGGATCAGCCCCAGCATTTT	CASSMGRPGDQPQHF
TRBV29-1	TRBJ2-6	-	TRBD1	TGCAGCGTTGACGGGACAGGGGGCAAGGGTGGGGCCAACGTCCTGACTTTC	CSVDGTGGKGGANVLTF
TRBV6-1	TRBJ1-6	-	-	TGTGCCAGCAGTGAATTCCGACTTACGGCTGCACCCCTCCACTTT	CASSEFRLTAAPLHF
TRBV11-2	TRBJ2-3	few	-	TGTGCCAGCAGCTTAGACAATCGTGACAGGGATACGCAGTATTTT	CASSLDNRDRDTQYF
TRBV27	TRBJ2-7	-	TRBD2	TGTGCCAGCAGTTCCAGGACTAGCGGGAGATACGAGCAGTACTTC	CASSSRTSGRYEQYF
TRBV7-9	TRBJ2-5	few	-	TGTGCCAGCAGCTCAGGACCACTTTCGGGGGAGACCCAGTACTTC	CASSSGPLSGETQYF
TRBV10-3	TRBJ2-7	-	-	TGTGCCATCAGTGCCGGATGGACAGGACTACCCTACGAGCAGTACTTC	CAISAGWTGLPYEQYF
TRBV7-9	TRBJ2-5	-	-	TGTGCCAGCAGCTCACAGGGTTCCGGAGAGACCCAGTACTTC	CASSSQGSGETQYF
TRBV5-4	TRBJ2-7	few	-	TGTGCCAGCAAAAAAGGGGGGCCCGACTACGAGCAGTACTTC	CASKKGGPDYEQYF
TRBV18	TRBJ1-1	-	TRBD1	TGTGCCAGCTCACCAGGCCAGGGGGCCACTGAAGCTTTCTTT	CASSPGQGATEAFF
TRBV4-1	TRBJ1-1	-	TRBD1	TGCGCCAGCAGCCTAGAGCCCGGGACAGGGGGCGCGACTGAAGCTTTCTTT	CASSLEPGTGGATEAFF
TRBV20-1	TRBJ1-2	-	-	TGCAGTACCCGGTTGGGCTATGGCTACACCTTC	CSTRLGYGYTF
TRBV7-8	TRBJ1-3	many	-	TGTGCCAGCAGCTTATGGGGCTCGAGCTCTGGAAACACCATATATTTT	CASSLWGSSSGNTIYF
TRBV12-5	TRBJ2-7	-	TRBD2	TGTGCTAGTGGCCTTACTTTGAGCGGGAGTGGTCACGAGCAGTACTTC	CASGLTLSGSGHEQYF
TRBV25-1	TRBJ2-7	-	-	TGTGCCAGCAGTGACCCGGGCCTAAGCTCCTACGAGCAGTACTTC	CASSDPGLSSYEQYF
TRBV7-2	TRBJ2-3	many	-	TGTGCCAGCAGCTTCGGACGAGGGCCCTTCACAGATACGCAGTATTTT	CASSFGRGPFTDTQYF
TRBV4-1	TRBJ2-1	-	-	TGCGCCAGCAGCCAAGACTCAGGAACCGGTGAGCAGTTCTTC	CASSQDSGTGEQFF
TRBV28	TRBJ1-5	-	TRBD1	TGTGCCAGCAGTTTATCGGGGATCGGGACAGGGGACGATCAGCCCCAGCATTTT	CASSLSGIGTGDDQPQHF
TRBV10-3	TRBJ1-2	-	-	TGTGCCATCAGTGATAGTCCAGAAGGCTACACCTTC	CAISDSPEGYTF
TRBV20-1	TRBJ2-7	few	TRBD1	TGCAGTGCTATCACCGGGACAGGGGGCTTTTCCGAGCAGTACTTC	CSAITGTGGFSEQYF
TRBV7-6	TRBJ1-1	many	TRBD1	TGTGCCAGCAGCTTACCCTTCAGACAGGGGATGAACACTGAAGCTTTCTTT	CASSLPFRQGMNTEAFF
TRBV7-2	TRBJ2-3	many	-	TGTGCCAGCAGCACACAAGTAGGCGCAGATACGCAGTATTTT	CASSTQVGADTQYF
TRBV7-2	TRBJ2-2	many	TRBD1	TGTGCCAGCAGCTACAGGGGAACCGGGGAGCTGTTTTTT	CASSYRGTGELFF
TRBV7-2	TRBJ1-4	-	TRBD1	TGTGCCAGCAGCGACAGGGAATCAAATGAAAAACTGTTTTTT	CASSDRESNEKLFF
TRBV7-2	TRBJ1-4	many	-	TGTGCCAGAGCCGGGACCACGGCAACTAATGAAAAACTGTTTTTT	CARAGTTATNEKLFF
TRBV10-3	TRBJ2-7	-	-	TGTGCCAGCGGGCTCCGCGAATCGACCTACGAGCAGTACTTC	CASGLRESTYEQYF
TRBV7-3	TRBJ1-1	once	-	TGTGCCAGCAGGCTCCCGAACACTGAAGCTTTCTTT	CASRLPNTEAFF
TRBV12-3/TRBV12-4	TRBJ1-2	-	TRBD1	TGTGCCAGCAGCCGGGGACAGGGAGTACCATCTAATGGCTACACCTTC	CASSRGQGVPSNGYTF
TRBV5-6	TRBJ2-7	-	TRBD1	TGTGCCAGCAGCTTGGTTGGGGACAGCTCCTACGAGCAGTACTTC	CASSLVGDSSYEQYF
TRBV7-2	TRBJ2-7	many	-	TGTGCCAGCAGCCCAGCCCACTCCTACGAGCAGTACTTC	CASSPAHSYEQYF
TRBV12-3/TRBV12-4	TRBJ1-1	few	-	TGTGCCAGCAGTTCTTACGGTGAGAACACTGAAGCTTTCTTT	CASSSYGENTEAFF
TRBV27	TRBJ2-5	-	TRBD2	TGTGCCAGCAGGACCTCTAGCGGGACTCAAGAGACCCAGTACTTC	CASRTSSGTQETQYF
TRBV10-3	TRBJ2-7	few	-	TGTGCCACCATGGCGTCGACAACTTCTGCCTACGAGCAGTACTTC	CATMASTTSAYEQYF
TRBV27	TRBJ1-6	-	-	TGTGCCAGCAGCCAACACGTCCGGGCCAACCTTTCACCCCTCCACTTT	CASSQHVRANLSPLHF
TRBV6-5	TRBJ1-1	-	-	TGTGCCAGCAGCACCGGGACGTCTCTTGAAGCTTTCTTT	CASSTGTSLEAFF
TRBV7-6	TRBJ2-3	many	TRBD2	TGTGCCAGCAGCCTTAAGCGGGACCGCACAGATACGCAGTATTTT	CASSLKRDRTDTQYF